Below are 19 T cell receptor beta chains sequenced from a single sample in a study of T-cell memory formation after mild COVID-19. TCRdb reprocessed the 5' RACE reads via MiXCR and lists one record per CDR3 protein. In the table there are about 350,000 distinct CDR3 sequences, 25% to 30% of which are singletons. Sequences were obtained from PBMCs or a T cell subset sorted from them (not recorded which). Every receptor here comes from an adult woman who had mild COVID-19 (a few samples of this study predate the infection). Cell type and time point are not known.

The chain joins TRBV4-2 to TRBJ1-1; 8 bases are a match to TRBD1. CDR1 and CDR2 from the germline V gene are LGHNA and YNFKEQ. V shed 0 bases and J 5 bases; nucleotides not matched to a gene: 14. The CDR3 is made up of 18 amino acids. The CDR3 DNA reads TGTGCCAGCAGCCAAGATCGCAAGTACAGGGGGGCTGATACTGAAGCTTTCTTT. This gives the protein CASSQDRKYRGADTEAFF.

This clonotype was counted only a few times. J is TRBJ2-1 and V is TRBV29-1, with TRBD2 matching 7 bases. This CDR3 is 14 amino acids long. In germline, CDR1 is SQVTM, CDR2 ANQGSEA. Unmatched junction bases numbered 11, after V lost 3 bases and J lost 9 bases. CDR3: CSVDMAGLGGEQFF. CDR3 coding DNA: TGCAGCGTTGATATGGCCGGACTAGGTGGTGAGCAGTTCTTC.

This clonotype was counted many times. V usage is TRBV20-1 and J usage is TRBJ1-5, with D possibly TRBD1 on 5 matching bases. The CDR3 is 14 amino acids. V was trimmed by 6 bases and J by 1 base, leaving 13 bases between them. Germline assignment: CDR1 DFQATT and CDR2 SNEGSKA (reference sequence). CDR3 bases: TGCAGTGCGGTAAGGGGTCCAAGCAATCAGCCCCAGCATTTT. Amino acids: CSAVRGPSNQPQHF.

This clonotype was observed a few times. The V and J genes are TRBV18 and TRBJ2-6; D not certain. Trimming took off 2 bases at V and 2 bases at J, with 7 bases between the two ends. The CDR3 is 15 amino acids. CDR1 and CDR2 (germline): KGHSH, LQKENI. Here the CDR3 DNA reads TGTGCCAGCTCACCAGGCGGAACTGGGGCCAACGTCCTGACTTTC. Translated: CASSPGGTGANVLTF. The full variable domain, its missing parts supplied by reference TRBV18 and TRBJ2-6, is NAGVMQNPRHLVRRRGQEARLRCSPMKGHSHVYWYRQLPEEGLKFMVYLQKENIIDESGMPKERFSAEFPKEGPSILRIQQVVRGDSAAYFCASSPGGTGANVLTFGAGSRLTVL.

CDR3 nucleotides: TGTGCCAGCAGTTTACCCCGGACACCCTATAGCAATCAGCCCCAGCATTTT. The encoded protein is CASSLPRTPYSNQPQHF. This sequence joins TRBV12-3 or TRBV12-4 and TRBJ1-5; weak D call: TRBD1 (5 bases). V dropped 2 bases and J dropped 0 bases, with 14 bases sitting between them. CDR3 length: 17 residues.

V is TRBV6-5 and J is TRBJ2-1; TRBD2 matches 8 bases. Germline trimming cut 6 bases from V and 5 bases from J; bases unmatched to any gene: 15. The germline gives CDR1 MNHEY, CDR2 SVGAGI. The CDR3 covers 17 residues. The CDR3 DNA sequence: TGTGCCAGCAGCCGCCGACTAGCGATCTCAGGGAACAATGAGCAGTTCTTC. It is translated as CASSRRLAISGNNEQFF.

J is TRBJ1-3 and V is TRBV11-2; the D gene is possibly TRBD1 (5 bases). V was clipped by 3 bases and J by 4 bases, with 22 bases between them. The germline gives CDR1 SGHAT, CDR2 FQNNGV. CDR3 size: 18 residues. The CDR3 bases are TGTGCCAGCAGCTTTCCGCGAGGGGCCCTCAAGGCCGGAAACACCATATATTTT. Translating it yields CASSFPRGALKAGNTIYF.

The CDR3 loop is CASSLEPSLGELFF. CDR3 in DNA: TGTGCCAGCAGCTTGGAACCTAGCCTAGGGGAGCTGTTTTTT. This chain joins TRBV7-6 and TRBJ2-2; the D gene is possibly TRBD2 (5 bases). Trimming took off 3 bases at V and 8 bases at J, with 13 bases between the two ends. This CDR3 is 14 amino acids long. Germline CDR1 is SGHVS and CDR2 is FNYEAQ.

In this sample, this clonotype turned up a few times. The rearrangement uses TRBV5-5 and TRBJ2-3; 8 bases agree with TRBD1. The J segment lost 2 bases and the V segment lost 4 bases, leaving 12 bases of the junction unmatched. CDR3 length: 17 residues. CDR1 SGHKS and CDR2 YYEKEE come from the germline V gene (reference sequence). The CDR3 here is CASSRGQGLRSTDTQYF. The CDR3 DNA is TGTGCCAGCAGCCGCGGACAGGGCCTACGGTCCACAGATACGCAGTATTTT.

The chain carries TRBV19 and TRBJ2-7; D not certain. The CDR3 has 13 residues. V was shortened by 9 bases and J by 0 bases, with 12 bases between the two germline ends. Per the germline V gene, CDR1 is LNHDA and CDR2 is SQIVND (reference sequence). The CDR3 here is CARTGSFSYEQYF. The CDR3, as DNA: TGTGCCAGAACCGGGTCTTTCTCCTACGAGCAGTACTTC.

The chain recombines TRBV6-5 with TRBJ2-7, with TRBD2 identical over 9 bases. The J segment lost 2 bases and the V segment lost 0 bases, leaving 8 bases of the junction unmatched. This CDR3 region has 17 residues. Per germline, CDR1 MNHEY and CDR2 SVGAGI. CDR3: CASSYSTASGDPYEQYF. CDR3 nucleotides: TGTGCCAGCAGTTACTCGACGGCTAGCGGGGACCCCTACGAGCAGTACTTC.

The chain is built from TRBV7-2 and TRBJ1-3; 10 nucleotides line up with TRBD1. Germline-derived CDR1 and CDR2 are SGHTA and FQGNSA. CDR3 length: 16 residues. Trimming cost V 5 bases and J 2 bases; bases outside gene matches: 6. In DNA, the CDR3 is TGTGCCAGCAGCAAACTCGGACAGGGGGCTGGAAACACCATATATTTT. It codes for CASSKLGQGAGNTIYF. Combining the CDR3 with reference TRBV7-2 and TRBJ1-3 gives the whole variable domain GAGVSQSPSNKVTEKGKDVELRCDPISGHTALYWYRQSLGQGLEFLIYFQGNSAPDKSGLPSDRFSAERTGGSVSTLTIQRTQQEDSAVYLCASSKLGQGAGNTIYFGEGSWLTVV.

This clonotype was counted a few times. The chain uses TRBV18 and TRBJ2-2; D unclear. Per the germline V gene, CDR1 is KGHSH and CDR2 is LQKENI. This CDR3 is built from 15 residues. Between the trimmed V and J ends, which lost 2 bases and 1 base, there was a span of 8 bases. The chain's CDR3 is CASSPMARNTGELFF. The DNA of the CDR3 is TGTGCCAGCTCACCAATGGCCAGGAACACCGGGGAGCTGTTTTTT.

The chain has TRBV6-2 or TRBV6-3 and TRBJ1-4; D is unclear. Trimming pared 2 bases from V and 4 bases from J, leaving 8 bases between. This CDR3 region has 14 residues. Germline V lookup: CDR1 MNHEY, CDR2 SVGEGT. This chain's CDR3 is CASSYGPFNEKLFF. CDR3 DNA sequence: TGTGCCAGCAGTTACGGACCATTTAATGAAAAACTGTTTTTT.

This clonotype appeared many times. The CDR3 sequence is CASNPSGSKSYEQYF. The CDR3 DNA follows: TGTGCCAGCAACCCGAGCGGGAGTAAATCCTACGAGCAGTACTTC. This chain connects TRBV6-2 or TRBV6-3 to TRBJ2-7; 8 bases agree with TRBD2. V shed 7 bases, J shed 1 base, and the junction held 9 bases outside the gene matches. The CDR3 contains 15 residues. CDR1 and CDR2 from the germline V gene are MNHEY and SVGEGT.

This clonotype was detected a few times. The rearrangement joins TRBV6-5 to TRBJ1-1; D call uncertain. The germline CDR1 and CDR2 sequences are MNHEY and SVGAGI. This CDR3 is 15 amino acids long. With 0 bases removed from V and 0 bases from J, the gap between germline ends came to 8 bases. CDR3 amino acids: CASSYSANMNTEAFF. CDR3 DNA sequence: TGTGCCAGCAGTTACTCGGCCAATATGAACACTGAAGCTTTCTTT.

A few counts support this clonotype. The chain has TRBV4-2 and TRBJ2-2; D is uncertain. The V end was cut by 2 bases, the J end by 0 bases, with 1 base between. In germline, CDR1 is LGHNA, CDR2 YNFKEQ. The CDR3 contains 13 residues. CDR3 in amino acids: CASSQPNTGELFF. For the CDR3, the DNA is TGTGCCAGCAGCCAACCGAACACCGGGGAGCTGTTTTTT.

This clonotype was seen more than once but under ten times. This chain joins TRBV11-2 and TRBJ2-5; D ambiguous. The CDR3 has 11 residues. The V end was cut by 6 bases, the J end by 5 bases, with 7 bases between. The V gene's germline CDR1 is SGHAT and CDR2 FQNNGV. The CDR3 sequence: CASSNMETQYF. Written as DNA, the CDR3 is TGTGCCAGCAGTAATATGGAGACCCAGTACTTC.

The chain uses TRBV27 and TRBJ1-6; D not resolved. Germline V gene lookup returns CDR1 MNHEY and CDR2 SMNVEV (reference sequence). The germline V and J ends were trimmed by 1 base and 9 bases, with 13 bases remaining between them. The CDR3 runs to 15 residues. The CDR3 region is CASSLYRGGSSPLHF. CDR3 coding DNA: TGTGCCAGCAGTTTATACCGGGGTGGGAGTTCACCCCTCCACTTT.